Listed below are T cell receptor beta chains from one sample, sequenced in a study of blood T cell repertoires in COVID-19. TCRdb's copy holds only in-frame clones and misses some; the assay was immunoSEQ multiplex PCR. Here the sample spans fewer than 250,000 clones, 90% being singletons. Material: PBMCs or T cells enriched from blood (not recorded which). The receptor source for this set is a man younger than 45 who had been exposed to COVID-19. The CDR3 runs from the conserved cysteine through the conserved F or W. Fields, in order: J gene, V gene, D gene, clone size, CDR3 DNA, CDR3 protein. A D gene is named only where the DNA matches it firmly. Size is omitted from some rows. Given values are once, few, many or a class for expanded clones.

TRBJ1-2	TRBV6-5	.	.	TGTGCCACCAAGCTTCTATATGGCTACACCTTC	CATKLLYGYTF
TRBJ1-3	TRBV6-5	.	.	TGTGCCAGCAGCCGGACAGTCCTATCCGGAAACACCATATATTTT	CASSRTVLSGNTIYF
TRBJ1-6	TRBV10-1	.	.	TGCGCCAGCAGTCATGTCCAAGGACAGCCAAATTCACCCCTCCACTTT	CASSHVQGQPNSPLHF
TRBJ1-2	TRBV25-1	.	.	TGTGCCTCCCGGGGTGTACGGTATGGCTACACCTTC	CASRGVRYGYTF
TRBJ1-4	TRBV5-1	TRBD1	many	TGCGCCAGCAGCGTCACAGGGGGCACATCTAATGAAAAACTGTTTTTT	CASSVTGGTSNEKLFF
TRBJ2-1	TRBV29-1	.	once	TGCAGCGTGACAAGCGACCAGGGGATTAACTACAATGAGCAGTTCTTC	CSVTSDQGINYNEQFF
TRBJ1-1	TRBV9	TRBD1	.	TGTGCCAGCAGCCCCCGGGGACAGGGGTCTTACGCTGAAGCTTTCTTT	CASSPRGQGSYAEAFF
TRBJ1-1	TRBV5-1	TRBD1	.	TGCGCCAGCAGCCGGACAGGGGGCAACACTGAAGCTTTCTTT	CASSRTGGNTEAFF
TRBJ2-1	TRBV11-1	TRBD1	.	TGTGCCAGCAGTTTTAGGGGGCGGAATGAGCAGTTCTTC	CASSFRGRNEQFF
TRBJ2-1	TRBV12-5	TRBD2	.	TGTGCTAGTGGTTTGGCCCTCCGGGGGATCTTAAGCGGGGGGAACAATGAGCAGTTCTTC	CASGLALRGILSGGNNEQFF
TRBJ2-5	TRBV9	.	once	TGTGCCAGCAGCGTTAGTAGTGGAGAGACCCAGTACTTC	CASSVSSGETQYF
TRBJ2-7	TRBV3-1/TRBV3-2	.	.	TGTGCCAGCAGCCAAGTATCGGGTGGGCAGTACTTC	CASSQVSGGQYF
TRBJ2-3	TRBV2	TRBD2	few	TGTGCCAGCAGTGGGGCGGGGGGTTTTTATACGCAGTATTTT	CASSGAGGFYTQYF
TRBJ2-3	TRBV4-2	.	.	TGTGCCAGCAGCCAAATGACGAGGGATACGCAGTATTTT	CASSQMTRDTQYF
TRBJ1-4	TRBV19	.	few	TGTGCCAGTAGTTCAGGGGTGCAGACTAATGAAAAACTGTTTTTT	CASSSGVQTNEKLFF
TRBJ2-1	TRBV5-1	TRBD2	.	TGCGCCAGCAGCCCTAGGACTAGCGGGGGGTCTGAGCAGTTCTTC	CASSPRTSGGSEQFF
TRBJ2-7	TRBV5-1	.	.	TGCGCCAGCAGCTTGGTGGGGCGGTCCTACGAGCAGTACTTC	CASSLVGRSYEQYF
TRBJ2-3	TRBV6-5	.	.	TGTGCCAGCAGTTACTCGACTCCTAGCACAGATACGCAGTATTTT	CASSYSTPSTDTQYF
TRBJ1-6	TRBV5-1	.	.	TGCGCCAGCAGCTTGGAGGGGCATAATTCACCCCTCCACTTT	CASSLEGHNSPLHF
TRBJ2-3	TRBV4-1	.	.	TGCGCCAGCAGCACACCTCCCGGCACGCGGCGTCTCGCAGATACGCAGTATTTT	CASSTPPGTRRLADTQYF
TRBJ2-2	TRBV27	TRBD1	.	TGTGCCAGCAGGGGGTTTCGGACAGGGCCCAACACCGGGGAGCTGTTTTTT	CASRGFRTGPNTGELFF
TRBJ2-2	TRBV10-1	.	.	TGCGCCAGCAGTGACGCCACTCACACCGGGGAGCTGTTTTTT	CASSDATHTGELFF
TRBJ1-2	TRBV15	.	few	TGTGCCACAGCCAGGAGGGCCGACTATGGCTACACCTTC	CATARRADYGYTF
TRBJ2-7	TRBV18	.	.	TGTGCCAGCTCACCATCCTCGGCCCAGGGGGGATACGAGCAGTACTTC	CASSPSSAQGGYEQYF
TRBJ2-1	TRBV9	TRBD2	.	TGTGCCAGCAGCCCGTTAGCGGGGTCAAACTACAATGAGCAGTTCTTC	CASSPLAGSNYNEQFF
TRBJ1-4	TRBV5-1	.	.	TGCGCCAGCAGCTCGTGGGAGGGTCGTGAAAAACTGTTTTTT	CASSSWEGREKLFF
TRBJ1-6	TRBV4-2	.	.	TGTGCCAGCGGAATCGGGTCGAATAATTCACCCCTCCACTTT	CASGIGSNNSPLHF
TRBJ1-1	TRBV7-2	.	.	TGTGCCAGCAGCTTATGGCAGGGTAATACTGAAGCTTTCTTT	CASSLWQGNTEAFF
TRBJ1-3	TRBV7-9	.	.	TGTGCCAGCACCGGGCCTACTGGAAACACCATATATTTT	CASTGPTGNTIYF
TRBJ1-1	TRBV7-9	.	.	TGTGCCGCCGGTCTGGAGGGAGGCACTGAAGCTTTCTTT	CAAGLEGGTEAFF
TRBJ2-6	TRBV29-1	TRBD1	.	TGCAGCGTTGCCCAGGGGGCACGCTCTGGGGCCAACGTCCTGACTTTC	CSVAQGARSGANVLTF
TRBJ1-6	TRBV7-3	.	.	TGTGCCAGCAGCTTAAAGCGTAATTCACCCCTCCACTTT	CASSLKRNSPLHF
TRBJ2-7	TRBV5-1	TRBD1	.	TGCGCCAGCAGCTTGGTCGGACAGGGTAGTGAGCAGTACTTC	CASSLVGQGSEQYF
TRBJ2-7	TRBV5-6	TRBD1	.	TGTGCCAGCAGCAGGGACAGGGGAGTATACGAGCAGTACTTC	CASSRDRGVYEQYF
TRBJ2-1	TRBV2	TRBD1	.	TGTGCCAGCAGTGTAACAGGGGACTACAATGAGCAGTTCTTC	CASSVTGDYNEQFF
TRBJ1-1	TRBV27	.	.	TGTGCCAGCAGTTTCCTCGACAGATCTGAAGCTTTCTTT	CASSFLDRSEAFF
TRBJ2-7	TRBV19	.	.	TGTGCCAGTAGTTTCGCGGGGAGCTCCTACGAGCAGTACTTC	CASSFAGSSYEQYF
TRBJ2-3	TRBV4-1	.	.	TGCGCCAGCAGCCAGACTAGTGTTGATACGCAGTATTTT	CASSQTSVDTQYF
TRBJ2-1	TRBV29-1	TRBD2	.	TGCAGCGTTCGGACTAGCGGGGGGGGAAATGAGCAGTTCTTC	CSVRTSGGGNEQFF
TRBJ1-6	TRBV6-5	.	.	TGTGCCAGCAGTACCCGACAAGGCTCGGATTCACCCCTCCACTTT	CASSTRQGSDSPLHF
TRBJ2-1	TRBV11-2	.	.	TGTGCCAGCAGCTTATATCTAGAGCAGTTCTTC	CASSLYLEQFF
TRBJ1-1	TRBV5-1	.	once	TGCGCCAGCAGCCCCGGAGGTGCCTGGGGCACTGAAGCTTTCTTT	CASSPGGAWGTEAFF
TRBJ1-6	TRBV27	.	.	TGTGCCAGCAGTTTGCATGCGGGAAATAATTCACCCCTCCACTTT	CASSLHAGNNSPLHF
TRBJ1-2	TRBV11-2	TRBD1	.	TGTGCCAGCAGCTCCAACCCCGGGACAGGGGGCAATGGCTACACCTTC	CASSSNPGTGGNGYTF
TRBJ2-7	TRBV27	TRBD1	.	TGTGCCAGCAGTCCACGACAGGGTTCCTACGAGCAGTACTTC	CASSPRQGSYEQYF
TRBJ2-1	TRBV27	TRBD1	.	TGTGCCAGCAGGGGACAGGGTAGGTATGAGCAGTTCTTC	CASRGQGRYEQFF
TRBJ2-1	TRBV7-2	TRBD2	.	TGTGCCAGCAGCCAAACAGCGGGGGTCGTGAACAATGAGCAGTTCTTC	CASSQTAGVVNNEQFF
TRBJ1-6	TRBV12-3/TRBV12-4	TRBD1	.	TGTGCCAGCCAGGGGGCGTATTCACCCCTCCACTTT	CASQGAYSPLHF
TRBJ1-5	TRBV19	.	.	TGTGCCAGTAGTATTGGAGTAGATAGGATCTGGCAGCCCCAGCATTTT	CASSIGVDRIWQPQHF
TRBJ2-3	TRBV2	.	.	TGTGCCAGCAGGCAAGACAGCTACCTAAGCACAGATACGCAGTATTTT	CASRQDSYLSTDTQYF
TRBJ2-1	TRBV5-4	.	.	TGTGCCAGCAGCTTGGGGACAGTCTTAACAAGACAGTTCTTC	CASSLGTVLTRQFF
TRBJ2-1	TRBV27	TRBD2	.	TGTGCCAGCAGAGTAGCGGGGGGGTACAATGAGCAGTTCTTC	CASRVAGGYNEQFF
TRBJ2-3	TRBV18	TRBD1	.	TGTGCCAGCTCACCACCGGGACAGAACACAGATACGCAGTATTTT	CASSPPGQNTDTQYF
TRBJ2-1	TRBV7-2	.	.	TGTGCCAGCAGCCCCCCGGGCGGGCCGCGCCGGAATGAGCAGTTCTTC	CASSPPGGPRRNEQFF
TRBJ1-3	TRBV18	.	.	TGTGCCAGCTCACCCCAGGGGAGTGGAAACACCATATATTTT	CASSPQGSGNTIYF